This TCR beta chain emerged from a study of blood T cell repertoires in COVID-19. Overall study context: Samples taken during acute and convalescent COVID-19 were collected in the United States, Italy and Spain. From T cells, B-cell-depleted T cells, or PBMCs came the material, which was cDNA or gDNA.

Per the original data handling: It was from reference gene primer amplification that nucleated cell counts were estimated. Only in-frame clones appear in the TCRdb table, and some are missing; sequencing was by immunoSEQ multiplex PCR. V and J calls and clone size are as listed in that table; D and trimming were resolved from the DNA. The sample includes about 150,000 clones, 65% to 85% of them seen just once. CDR1 and CDR2 (germline): MGHRA, YSYEKL. Trimming took 1 base from V and 8 from J, leaving 11 bases between them. CDR3 size: 13 residues. Sample: peripheral blood. This chain joins TRBV4-1 and TRBJ1-2, with D uncertain. This clonotype was sampled from a man aged 50 to 59 with active or convalescent COVID-19. The CDR3 loop is CASSQASPEGYTF. The CDR3 DNA follows: TGCGCCAGCAGCCAAGCTTCCCCGGAGGGCTACACCTTC.